One sample yielded the 16 T cell receptor beta chains listed below, sequenced in a study of blood T cell repertoires in COVID-19. This table comes from immunoSEQ multiplex PCR, and its TCRdb copy is limited to in-frame clones, with some not included. The table has about 410,000 clones, approximately 89% seen once; the top ten hold 1.5% to 1.8%. Material for sequencing was peripheral blood. Receptors were obtained from a woman aged 40 to 55 with COVID-19, enrolled during active disease.

This clone was detected a few times. The chain has TRBV27 and TRBJ1-5, with 9 bases fitting TRBD1. Losses at the gene ends were 6 bases for V and 4 bases for J; bases not matched to a gene: 10. This CDR3 has 16 residues. Germline V gene sequence: CDR1 MNHEY, CDR2 SMNVEV (reference sequence). The CDR3 sequence is CASRALWDRANQPQHF. As DNA, the CDR3 is TGTGCCAGCAGGGCCCTTTGGGACAGGGCAAATCAGCCCCAGCATTTT.

The rearrangement uses TRBV7-2 and TRBJ1-1; D is possibly TRBD1 (6 bases). Germline assignment: CDR1 SGHTA and CDR2 FQGNSA. Trimming took off 1 base at V and 7 bases at J, with 22 bases between the two ends. The CDR3 is made up of 17 amino acids. As DNA, the CDR3 is TGTGCCAGCAGCTTAGGCCCGCTCCGGGGGGGGCTGGTTGAAGCTTTCTTT. This encodes CASSLGPLRGGLVEAFF.

To note about this clone: Its ends do not fully match the called genes, so a read error is possible. This chain joins TRBV27 and TRBJ2-3; D gene ambiguous. Germline V CDR1 and CDR2: MNHEY, SMNVEV (reference sequence). The CDR3 extends over 13 amino acids. This chain's CDR3 is CASRPPGTDTQYF. CDR3 coding DNA: TGTGCCAGCAGACCACCAGGCACCGATACGCAGTATTTT.

The chain couples TRBV5-1 to TRBJ1-1; 8 bases map to TRBD1. The junction had 2 bases not matched to a gene; V was cut back by 1 base and J by 0 bases. This CDR3 is 15 amino acids long. The V gene's germline CDR1 is SGHRS and CDR2 YFSETQ. CDR3 protein: CASSLPGQVNTEAFF. The CDR3 coding sequence is TGCGCCAGCAGCTTGCCGGGACAGGTGAACACTGAAGCTTTCTTT.

This clone was found a few times. The chain recombines TRBV16 with TRBJ1-6; 12 positions match TRBD1. The J segment lost 10 bases and the V segment lost 1 base, leaving 11 bases of the junction unmatched. This CDR3 has 18 residues. CDR1 KGHSY and CDR2 FQNENV come from the germline V gene. CDR3: CASSQYQLGTGGNSPLHF. CDR3 sequence (DNA): TGTGCCAGCAGCCAATATCAATTGGGGACAGGGGGCAACTCACCCCTCCACTTT.

As concerns this clone: Other DNA sequences in the same sample also yield this CDR3. The rearrangement uses TRBV10-3 and TRBJ1-1, with TRBD1 matching over 9 bases. Germline V lookup: CDR1 ENHRY, CDR2 SYGVKD. The CDR3 has 14 residues. Unmatched junction bases numbered 3, after V lost 5 bases and J lost 2 bases. CDR3 sequence reads: CAISPTGGNTEAFF. CDR3 sequence (DNA): TGTGCCATCAGTCCGACAGGGGGAAACACTGAAGCTTTCTTT.

In nucleotides, the CDR3 is TGTGCCAGTATCTCATTGGAGGGTAGCAATCAGCCCCAGCATTTT. The encoded protein is CASISLEGSNQPQHF. The genes are TRBV19 and TRBJ1-5; D not certain. The CDR3 length is 15 residues. Germline CDR1 is LNHDA and CDR2 is SQIVND (reference sequence). Trimming cost V 7 bases and J 0 bases, with 13 bases left between them. Based on the CDR3 plus reference TRBV19 and TRBJ1-5, the full variable domain is DGGITQSPKYLFRKEGQNVTLSCEQNLNHDAMYWYRQDPGQGLRLIYYSQIVNDFQKGDIAEGYSVSREKKESFPLTVTSAQKNPTAFYLCASISLEGSNQPQHFGDGTRLSIL.

The chain links TRBV7-3 to TRBJ1-2; possible D gene TRBD1, 5 bases. Between the trimmed V and J ends, which lost 2 bases and 2 bases, there was a span of 15 bases. The CDR3 has 16 residues. Germline V gives CDR1 SGHTA, CDR2 FQGTGA. CDR3 sequence: CASSLRHQGQNYGYTF. CDR3 sequence (DNA): TGTGCCAGCAGCTTACGGCATCAAGGACAAAACTATGGCTACACCTTC.

This clone was detected only once. The genes are TRBV29-1 and TRBJ2-2; 9 bases are a match to TRBD2. CDR3 length equals 13 residues. Per the germline V gene, CDR1 is SQVTM and CDR2 is ANQGSEA. V gave up 4 bases and J gave up 10 bases; unmatched junction bases: 7. CDR3 coding DNA: TGCAGCGTTGGGGCTAGCGGGAACGTGGAGCTGTTTTTT. Its protein product is CSVGASGNVELFF.

The chain has TRBV4-2 and TRBJ1-1, with D perhaps matching TRBD1 (6 bases). This CDR3 contains 18 residues. With 0 bases removed from V and 1 base from J, the gap between germline ends came to 18 bases. Germline values: CDR1 LGHNA, CDR2 YNFKEQ. The CDR3 reads CASSQDPLRRGKNTEAFF. In DNA, the CDR3 is TGTGCCAGCAGCCAAGATCCCCTCCGTAGGGGGAAGAACACTGAAGCTTTCTTT.

The chain links TRBV5-4 to TRBJ2-7, with D perhaps matching TRBD2 (6 bases). This CDR3 region has 14 residues. The V end lost 3 bases, the J end lost 0 bases, and 10 bases lay between the germline ends. Per germline, CDR1 SGHNT and CDR2 YYREEE (reference sequence). The CDR3 DNA reads TGTGCCAGCAGCTCCGGGGGACTCTCCTACGAGCAGTACTTC. As protein: CASSSGGLSYEQYF.

The chain has TRBV6-2 or TRBV6-3 and TRBJ1-1; D is unresolved. The CDR3 is 14 amino acids. V lost 0 bases to trimming and J lost 5 bases, with 10 bases between them. The germline CDR1 and CDR2 sequences are MNHEY and SVGEGT. CDR3 DNA: TGTGCCAGCAGTTACTCGTCCAGGAATACTGAAGCTTTCTTT. Translation: CASSYSSRNTEAFF.

The rearrangement links TRBV15 to TRBJ1-5, with D unresolved. Trimming removed 1 base at V and 0 bases at J, with 7 bases between. CDR1 is LNHNV, CDR2 YYDKDF, per germline (reference sequence). The CDR3 runs to 15 residues. CDR3 protein: CATSRAGFSNQPQHF. CDR3 coding DNA: TGTGCCACCAGCAGAGCGGGATTTAGCAATCAGCCCCAGCATTTT.

This chain uses TRBV5-8 with TRBJ1-4; D is undetermined. V lost 4 bases and J 7 bases, leaving 17 bases between the germline ends. The CDR3 has 15 amino acids. Germline values: CDR1 SGHTS, CDR2 YDEGEE. For the CDR3, the DNA is TGTGCCAGCAGCCCCCCACGGGGTTGGGCTGAAAAACTGTTTTTT. Its protein product is CASSPPRGWAEKLFF.

Notes on this clone: The same CDR3 can be traced to other DNA sequences in this sample. The genes are TRBV29-1 and TRBJ2-7, with D possibly TRBD2 on 5 matching bases. Germline V CDR1 and CDR2: SQVTM, ANQGSEA. This CDR3 is 13 amino acids long. V was pared by 4 bases and J by 2 bases, with 12 bases between. CDR3: CSVARTGTYEQYF. The CDR3 bases are TGCAGCGTTGCCCGGACCGGGACCTACGAGCAGTACTTC.

This chain connects TRBV4-1 to TRBJ1-6; D gene unclear. Germline V gives CDR1 MGHRA, CDR2 YSYEKL. There are 13 residues in the CDR3. Trimming took 0 bases from V and 10 from J, leaving 7 bases between them. CDR3 in amino acids: CASSQERGSPLHF. DNA for the CDR3: TGCGCCAGCAGCCAAGAGCGGGGATCACCCCTCCACTTT.